This T cell receptor beta chain was profiled in a study of the immune and genomic landscape of osteosarcoma. Study overall: Patients were over 50% male; around 80% had localized disease. Study-level points and caveats: Clonality was low: mean around 0.094, highest over 0.28, suggesting limited expansion. External normal skin and healthy peripheral blood data provided clonality references. Five repertoires, each under 100 clonotypes, were dominated by one hyperexpanded clone.

The method was immunoSEQ multiplex PCR; TCRdb's version includes in-frame clones alone and lacks a portion of them. The sample has approximately 840 clones, roughly 71% seen once. Only a few counts were recorded for this clone. Antigen: not known. Germline lookup yields CDR1 MDHEN and CDR2 SYDVKM. The V end lost 4 bases, the J end lost 7 bases, and 14 bases lay between the germline ends. The CDR3 consists of 15 residues. This TCR derives from an older woman with osteosarcoma. The chain joins TRBV28 to TRBJ1-6; D uncertain. The source material was primary tumor tissue from the humerus. The CDR3 region is CASSYGEWQNSPLHF. For the CDR3, the DNA is TGTGCCAGCAGTTACGGGGAATGGCAAAATTCACCCCTCCACTTT.